This T cell receptor beta chain appears in the sequencing data of a study of cytomegalovirus exposure and HLA in healthy donors (dated by TCRdb to the late 2010s). In the study overall: An earlier analysis of more than 550 of the donors reported approximately 300 Gb of sequence data and 100 million to 120 million unique TCR beta sequences obtained from approximately 180 million T cells. Approximately 300 gigabases of sequencing data and around 85 million unique TCR sequences made up an early release that covered under 750 HLA-typed donors. An earlier analysis of around 640 of the donors used high-throughput TCR beta sequencing to judge whether each TCR beta V gene segment behaved as functional or pseudogenic. Roughly 5 DR-DQ haplotypes were handled as single units for association and clustering, since linkage in the cohort was strong. To study patterns of TCR occurrence, a later analysis re-analyzed previously published TCR beta repertoires from several hundred donors and added high-resolution HLA genotyping. Typing coverage varied by locus: roughly 629-640 donors for A, B, C, DRB1 and DQB1; approximately 520 for DQA1; more than 600 for DPA1; 400 to 480 for DPB1. On average, around 230,000 unique TCR beta nucleotide sequences were sequenced per donor among several hundred genotyped donors of the cohort, with roughly 18% of those sequences being non-productive. HLA typing covered class I and class II loci at four-digit resolution. A later genetic analysis used genome-wide SNP genotypes for about 65% of the roughly 670 donors, treating that subset as a discovery cohort. The genetic ancestry cluster associated with self-reported Caucasian donors included 70% to 85% of the 398 genotyped donors. Along with the approximately 670-subject first cohort, a separate validation cohort of some 130 different subjects was used. Every discovery cohort repertoire had been produced on one sequencing platform. Rather than using new phenotypic data, the later analysis identified candidate immune exposures from TCR beta sequences and from how often those sequences occurred across donors. The study aimed to test whether cataloging public T cell receptors could reveal signatures of past pathogen exposure. The study profiled the T cell repertoires of hundreds of subjects by immunosequencing and related them to cytomegalovirus serostatus. To predict cytomegalovirus infection status, the study combined high-throughput TCR immunosequencing, statistical association of individual TCRs with disease status, and machine learning. Donor age, sex, ethnicity and CMV serostatus were compiled together with the repertoire data. Overall study results and their limits: According to a later analysis, parvovirus B19, influenza, CMV and Epstein-Barr virus appeared linked to several top co-occurrence clusters. In this cohort, only TCR beta chains were sequenced, and detectable features were limited by the absence of alpha or paired-chain data. A later genetic analysis reported fewer N-insertions in productive TCRs among donors in an Asian-associated ancestry cluster than the approximately 700-donor mean. Because HLA typing was missing for some donors at each locus, association tests included only the typed subset. The 87-base-pair reads could not distinguish some IMGT-functional V segments, including TRBV6-2 and TRBV6-3, so those segments were excluded. The only immune exposure information available for the cohort was CMV serostatus. Roughly uniform sequencing depth across donors was assumed in presence/absence analyses, although this assumption may not hold. Correlated functional status among segregating V segments might reflect linkage disequilibrium, but an unknown experimental factor could not be ruled out. While some public TCRs were present in many individuals, most TCR sequences turned up only very rarely across donors. A total of some 180 TCR beta chains were listed by the study as associated with cytomegalovirus. Specific HLA alleles were associated with over 15,000 TCR beta sequences at a false discovery rate of 0.05 in a later analysis. In vitro tests confirmed that a few of the cytomegalovirus-associated TCR beta chains recognize cytomegalovirus antigens. The authors suggested that the approach could potentially be generalized to other disease states and immunological phenotypes. In a later analysis, most CMV-associated TCR beta chains were found to appear HLA-restricted, with HLA associations seemingly driven largely by CMV exposure. The earlier analysis of approximately 560 of the donors excluded fewer than 20 rarely observed V segments, including chromosome 9 orphons, because counts were too low. A group of highly shared sequence variants was considered likely to be a technical artifact of the sequencing pipeline. A further reported finding was that TCR beta sequences accurately predicted the HLA-A and HLA-B alleles for most subjects in the first cohort. In a later analysis, HLA-associated TCR beta chains were found to be more clonally expanded and to have lower generation probabilities than equally common non-associated chains. When HLA alleles, especially DR and DQ, strongly co-occurred, attributing TCR associations to individual alleles was difficult. The classifier was reported to diagnose cytomegalovirus status with high specificity and sensitivity in both the original cohort and the validation cohort. According to a later analysis, TCR association rates differed among HLA loci, with DRB1 alleles showing the most associated TCRs and HLA-C alleles showing the fewest. In an earlier analysis of some 550 of the donors, most TCR beta V segments were observed in productive rearrangements about 87% or about 30% of the time, broadly matching IMGT annotations. An association between a missense DCLRE1C variant and V-gene and J-gene trimming of TCR beta chains was found in a later genetic analysis and replicated in an independent cohort.

The cohort consisted of fewer than 700 healthy bone marrow donors. All cohort members were sampled while nominally healthy, although unrecorded immune exposures were likely present. The donor tested CMV seropositive and was one of the 289 seropositive cohort members. Each donor provided a peripheral blood sample, and peripheral blood mononuclear cells were used for TCR beta sequencing. Genomic DNA extraction from the blood cell samples was performed with the Qiagen DNeasy Blood Extraction Kit. This clone was detected only a few times. The antigen it binds to is not known. Base qualities are missing; no much larger clone stands one base away. Germline trimming: 2 bases from V, 5 bases from J; junction bases outside gene matches: 6. The CDR3 runs 14 residues from the cysteine to the phenylalanine. This entry keeps only the CDR3 DNA: 42 bases, framed from base 1. The germline V gene sets CDR1 to KGHSH and CDR2 to LQKENI.

The receptor library was made with the immunoSEQ multiplex PCR assay. For the multiplex PCR, a mixture combining 60 forward primers for TCR Vbeta segments and 13 reverse primers for TCR Jbeta segments was used. A multiplex PCR assay on genomic DNA amplified the CDR3 region of rearranged TCR beta genes. The Illumina HiSeq System was used to sequence the amplified TCR beta libraries as 87-base-pair reads. In the paper's pipeline: In a later analysis, about 80 million unique TCR beta chains were counted across the roughly 700 repertoires, and roughly 10 million of these chains were shared by at least two donors. To remove PCR and sequencing errors, raw reads were error-corrected and collapsed into unique sequences using a nearest-neighbor algorithm that merged closely related sequences. To assign V, D and J gene segments, CDR3 sequences were aligned to IMGT reference sequences. For a sequence to be retained, a match of at least six nucleotides to both a V gene segment and a J gene segment was required. A rearrangement was called productive if the CDR3 had no stop codons and remained in frame with V and J, and every other rearrangement was called non-productive. CDR3 was defined according to IMGT convention as the region running from the second conserved V-encoded cysteine to the conserved J-encoded phenylalanine. Sequences without an unambiguous match to a single V gene segment were excluded from the earlier analysis of 587 of the donors. In an earlier analysis of 450 to 700 of the donors, V segments were called functional above 56.7% productive rearrangements and were called segregating when the between-donor standard deviation exceeded 5%. To diagnose cytomegalovirus status from the catalog of TCR beta chain sequences, a statistical classification framework was built. In a later analysis, V and J genes were assigned by comparing TCR nucleotide sequences against IMGT/GENE-DB human TR gene sequences. In a later analysis, CDR3 sequences and most-parsimonious VDJ recombination scenarios were assigned using the TCRdist pipeline. In a later analysis, each TCR beta chain was defined by its CDR3 amino acid sequence together with its V-gene family, and reads without a unique V-gene family were excluded. To address suspected cross-contamination and a sequencing artifact, a later analysis removed around 600 highly shared, low-generation-probability nucleotide sequences. In a later analysis, a clonal expansion index was calculated for each public chain from normalized within-repertoire ranks of inferred template counts. In a later analysis, generation probabilities were computed using a VDJ recombination model fitted to out-of-frame rearrangements, and the results were checked against IGoR. Hypergeometric tests were used in a later analysis to score TCR-TCR, TCR-HLA and TCR-CMV co-occurrence, with a repertoire-size bias correction applied to the TCR pairs. To estimate false discovery rates, a later analysis permuted the HLA or CMV assignments 20 times. In a later analysis, co-occurring TCRs were grouped using DBSCAN, with TCRdist sequence similarity added in when clustering inside HLA-allele-positive subsets. For co-occurrence clustering, repertoires with fewer than 30,000 or more than 120,000 public chains were excluded, along with four to six repertoires with anomalous nucleotide sharing. Imported from immuneACCESS, the table was reduced by TCRdb to in-frame sequences with V and J called. These copies leave out some clones; in studies compared against another copy, an unresolved V gene accounts for under half, and the cause of the remainder is not known. That table supplies the V and J calls and clone size; D and trimming were determined from the DNA. The sample contains around 80,000 clones, approximately 60% of them found a single time. The top ten clonotypes cover under 4.5% of the sample.

The TCR was taken from a male donor in good health and CMV-seropositive. Sequences were obtained from PBMCs. Rearrangement joined TRBV18 to TRBJ2-7; TRBD2 agrees with 7 junctional bases. CDR3 reads: CASSPRGLKDEQYF. The nucleotide sequence reads TGTGCCAGCTCACCAAGGGGACTAAAGGACGAGCAGTACTTC.